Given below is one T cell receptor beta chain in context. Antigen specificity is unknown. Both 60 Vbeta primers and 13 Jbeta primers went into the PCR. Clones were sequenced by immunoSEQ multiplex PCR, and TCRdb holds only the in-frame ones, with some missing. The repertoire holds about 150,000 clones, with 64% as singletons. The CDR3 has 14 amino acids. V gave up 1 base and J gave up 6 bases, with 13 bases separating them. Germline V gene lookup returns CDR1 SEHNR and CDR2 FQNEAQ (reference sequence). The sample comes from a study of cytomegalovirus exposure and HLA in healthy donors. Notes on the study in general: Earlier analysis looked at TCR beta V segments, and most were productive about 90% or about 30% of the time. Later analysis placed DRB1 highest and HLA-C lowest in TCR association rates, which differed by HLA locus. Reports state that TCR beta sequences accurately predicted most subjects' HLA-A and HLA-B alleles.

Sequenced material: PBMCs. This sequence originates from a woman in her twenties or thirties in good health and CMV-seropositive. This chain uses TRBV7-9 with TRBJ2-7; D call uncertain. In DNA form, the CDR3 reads TGTGCCAGCAGCTTAGGTAGGAGCCCTCTCGAGCAGTACTTC. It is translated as CASSLGRSPLEQYF.